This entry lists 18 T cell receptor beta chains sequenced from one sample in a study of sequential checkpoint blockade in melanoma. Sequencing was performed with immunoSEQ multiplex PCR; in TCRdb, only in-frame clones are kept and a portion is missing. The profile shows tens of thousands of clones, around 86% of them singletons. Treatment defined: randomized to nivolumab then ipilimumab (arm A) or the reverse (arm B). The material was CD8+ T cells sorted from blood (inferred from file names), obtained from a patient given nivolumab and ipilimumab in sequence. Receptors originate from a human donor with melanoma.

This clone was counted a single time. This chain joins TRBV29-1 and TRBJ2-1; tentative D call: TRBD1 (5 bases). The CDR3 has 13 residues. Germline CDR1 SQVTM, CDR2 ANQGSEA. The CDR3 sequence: CSSTGASYNEQFF. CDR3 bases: TGCAGTTCCACTGGGGCCAGCTACAATGAGCAGTTCTTC.

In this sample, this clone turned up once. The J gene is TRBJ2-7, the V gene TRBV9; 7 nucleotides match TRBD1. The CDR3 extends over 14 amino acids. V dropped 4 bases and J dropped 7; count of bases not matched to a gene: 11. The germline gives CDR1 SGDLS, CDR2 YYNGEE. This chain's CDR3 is CASSPWDSDLEQYF. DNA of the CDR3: TGTGCCAGCAGCCCCTGGGACAGCGATTTGGAGCAGTACTTC.

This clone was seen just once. This CDR3 is CASSYRDRVTETQYF. The DNA of the CDR3 is TGCGCCAGCAGCTACCGGGACAGGGTGACCGAGACCCAGTACTTC. The chain combines TRBV5-1 with TRBJ2-5, with 9 bases identical to TRBD1. Germline CDR1 and CDR2: SGHRS and YFSETQ. With V trimmed by 3 bases and J by 5 bases, 8 bases remained unmatched. The CDR3 runs 15 residues.

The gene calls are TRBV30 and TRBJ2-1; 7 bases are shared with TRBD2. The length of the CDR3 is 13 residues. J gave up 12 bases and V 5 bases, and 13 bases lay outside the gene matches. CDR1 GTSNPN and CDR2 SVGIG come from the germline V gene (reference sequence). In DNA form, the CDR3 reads TGTGCCTGGTCCTGGAGTCAGGGCGGGGGGCAGTTCTTC. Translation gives CAWSWSQGGGQFF.

The CDR3 sequence is CATSASDKSPYEQYF. Written as DNA, the CDR3 is TGTGCCACCAGCGCCTCCGATAAGAGTCCCTACGAGCAGTACTTC. This chain uses TRBV15 with TRBJ2-7; unclear D gene. V lost 5 bases and J lost 2, with 16 bases in between. Germline V gene lookup returns CDR1 LNHNV and CDR2 YYDKDF (reference sequence). The CDR3 has 15 residues.

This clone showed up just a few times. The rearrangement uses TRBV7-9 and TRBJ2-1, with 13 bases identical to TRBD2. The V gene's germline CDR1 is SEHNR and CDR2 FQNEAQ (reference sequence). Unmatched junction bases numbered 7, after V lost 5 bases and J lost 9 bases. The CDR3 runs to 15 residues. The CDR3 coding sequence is TGTGCCAGCAGCCCGGAACTAGCGGGAGGGGCTGAGCAGTTCTTC. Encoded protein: CASSPELAGGAEQFF.

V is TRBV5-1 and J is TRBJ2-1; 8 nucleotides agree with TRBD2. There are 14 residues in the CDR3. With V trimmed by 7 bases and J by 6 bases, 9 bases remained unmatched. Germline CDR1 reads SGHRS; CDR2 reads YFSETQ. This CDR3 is CASRPGLGANEQFF. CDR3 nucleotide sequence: TGCGCCAGCCGCCCGGGACTAGGGGCCAATGAGCAGTTCTTC.

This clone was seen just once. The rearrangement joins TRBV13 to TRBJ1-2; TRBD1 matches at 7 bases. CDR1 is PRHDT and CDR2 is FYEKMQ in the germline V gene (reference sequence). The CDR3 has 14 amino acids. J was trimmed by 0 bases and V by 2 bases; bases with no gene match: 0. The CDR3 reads CASSLRGPNYGYTF. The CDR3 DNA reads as TGTGCCAGCAGCTTAAGGGGGCCTAACTATGGCTACACCTTC.

In DNA form, the CDR3 reads TGTGCCAGTAAGTTGACAGGGGGTAACACTGAAGCTTTCTTT. Translation: CASKLTGGNTEAFF. J is TRBJ1-1 and V is TRBV19; 9 bases agree with TRBD1. The length of the CDR3 is 14 residues. Germline CDR1 reads LNHDA; CDR2 reads SQIVND (reference sequence). The trim removed 7 bases at V and 2 bases at J, leaving 5 bases unmatched.

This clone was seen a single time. CDR3 coding DNA: TGCGCCAGCAGCTGGGGGCTAGCGGAAACAAGCTCCTACAATGAGCAGTTCTTC. Its protein product is CASSWGLAETSSYNEQFF. The gene calls are TRBV5-1 and TRBJ2-1; a possible D gene is TRBD2 (7 bases). Trimming shortened V by 3 bases and J by 0 bases, and 19 bases separated the two germline ends. This CDR3 is 18 amino acids long. The germline CDR1 and CDR2 sequences are SGHRS and YFSETQ.

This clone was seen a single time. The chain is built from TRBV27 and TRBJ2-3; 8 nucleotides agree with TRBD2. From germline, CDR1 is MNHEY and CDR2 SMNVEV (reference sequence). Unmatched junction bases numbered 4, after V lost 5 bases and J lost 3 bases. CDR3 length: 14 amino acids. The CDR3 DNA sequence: TGTGCCAGCAGTCTGGGACTAGTGACAGATACGCAGTATTTT. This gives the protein CASSLGLVTDTQYF.

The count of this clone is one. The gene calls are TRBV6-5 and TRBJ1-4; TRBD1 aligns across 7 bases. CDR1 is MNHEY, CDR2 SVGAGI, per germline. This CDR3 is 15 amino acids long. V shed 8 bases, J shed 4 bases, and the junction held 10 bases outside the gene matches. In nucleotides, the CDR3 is TGTGCCAGCTCTGAGGGGGCAGGGGGTAATGAAAAACTGTTTTTT. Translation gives CASSEGAGGNEKLFF.

The CDR3 DNA reads as TGTGCCAGTAGTATCTCCGGACATCCGATGTACGAGCAGTACTTC. Translating gives CASSISGHPMYEQYF. The chain has TRBV19 and TRBJ2-7; TRBD1 is a possible D gene (5 bases). The V gene lost 3 bases and the J gene lost 4 bases, with 16 bases spanning the gap. The germline V gene has CDR1 LNHDA and CDR2 SQIVND (reference sequence). This CDR3 is 15 amino acids long.

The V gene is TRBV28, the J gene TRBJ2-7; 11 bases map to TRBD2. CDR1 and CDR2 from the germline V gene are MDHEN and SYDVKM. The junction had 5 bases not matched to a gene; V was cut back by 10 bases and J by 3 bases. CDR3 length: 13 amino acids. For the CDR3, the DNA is TGTGCCACAAAGGGACTAGCGGTCTACGAGCAGTACTTC. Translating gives CATKGLAVYEQYF.

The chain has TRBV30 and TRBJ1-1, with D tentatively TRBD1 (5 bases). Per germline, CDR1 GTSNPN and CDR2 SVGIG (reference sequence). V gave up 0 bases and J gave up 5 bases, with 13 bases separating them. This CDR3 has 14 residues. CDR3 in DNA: TGTGCCTGGAGTGTTGGGGGGGGGTGGACTGAAGCTTTCTTT. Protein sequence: CAWSVGGGWTEAFF.

The CDR3 DNA is TGTGCCAGTAGTATGACTAGCGGGCCGAGCTCCTACAATGAGCAGTTCTTC. Encoded protein: CASSMTSGPSSYNEQFF. The chain is built from TRBV19 and TRBJ2-1; 10 bases map to TRBD2. CDR3 length: 17 amino acids. V was clipped by 3 bases and J by 0 bases; unmatched bases: 5. Germline lookup yields CDR1 LNHDA and CDR2 SQIVND (reference sequence).

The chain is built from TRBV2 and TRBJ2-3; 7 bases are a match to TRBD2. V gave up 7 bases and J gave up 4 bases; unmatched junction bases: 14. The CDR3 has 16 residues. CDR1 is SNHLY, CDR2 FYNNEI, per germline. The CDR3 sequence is CASTQGAGARADTQYF. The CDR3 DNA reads TGTGCCAGCACCCAGGGCGCGGGAGCACGGGCAGATACGCAGTATTTT.

The CDR3 DNA reads TGTGCCAGCAGCCAGGGACAGGGAGAGACCCAGTACTTC. Translation gives CASSQGQGETQYF. The genes are TRBV4-2 and TRBJ2-5, with 9 positions matching TRBD1. CDR3 length: 13 amino acids. Germline V gene data show CDR1 as LGHNA and CDR2 as YNFKEQ. V dropped 3 bases and J dropped 4; count of bases not matched to a gene: 0.